The 28 T cell receptor beta chains listed next were all sequenced from one sample in a study of T cell repertoires in cytomegalovirus infection (dated 2019 in TCRdb). Instrument used: Illumina HiSeq 1500. Using fastp trimming at Q25 and MiXCR clonotype assembly, TCRdb reanalyzed the public sequencing data and kept in-frame beta chains. Records with the same CDR3 protein are collapsed into one entry carrying the most frequent genes and DNA. A total of 630,000 or so distinct CDR3 sequences appear in this sample, 24% of them only once. Roughly 8% of the sample is taken by the ten largest. Sequencing was performed on CD8+ T cells from PBMCs. These receptors came from a human donor in good health (CMV status not recorded). Some clones in this sample may be carry-over from other donors' samples.

The chain has TRBV20-1 and TRBJ2-1; D not resolved. The V end lost 5 bases, the J end lost 5 bases, and 13 bases lay between the germline ends. Germline CDR1 is DFQATT and CDR2 is SNEGSKA (reference sequence). The CDR3 length is 13 residues. The DNA for the CDR3 is TGCAGTGCTGTAAGACGCATGGACAATGAGCAGTTCTTC. Translated, it gives CSAVRRMDNEQFF.

This chain connects TRBV6-2 or TRBV6-3 to TRBJ2-1; a possible D gene is TRBD2 (6 bases). With 6 bases removed from V and 2 bases from J, the gap between germline ends came to 14 bases. The CDR3 loop spans 15 amino acids. CDR1 is MNHEY and CDR2 is SVGEGT in the germline V gene. Written as DNA, the CDR3 is TGTGCCAGCAGGGTAGTGGGGGGACCCTACAATGAGCAGTTCTTC. Residues: CASRVVGGPYNEQFF.

This clonotype was recorded at least ten times. The rearrangement joins TRBV7-2 to TRBJ1-3; D uncertain. V lost 5 bases and J lost 4, with 6 bases in between. The CDR3 contains 12 residues. Germline-derived CDR1 and CDR2 are SGHTA and FQGNSA. The DNA for the CDR3 is TGTGCCAGCAGCGCTGAAGGAAACACCATATATTTT. Residues: CASSAEGNTIYF.

The sample holds a few counts of this clonotype. The chain has TRBV20-1 and TRBJ2-1, with D uncertain. The V gene lost 0 bases and the J gene lost 0 bases, with 12 bases spanning the gap. The germline gives CDR1 DFQATT, CDR2 SNEGSKA (reference sequence). The CDR3 runs to 16 residues. CDR3 coding DNA: TGCAGTGCTAGAGATCAGACAACCAACTCCTACAATGAGCAGTTCTTC. Amino acids: CSARDQTTNSYNEQFF.

This clonotype was observed many times. The rearrangement uses TRBV6-5 and TRBJ2-3; the D is unclear. The ends were cut back, 2 bases at V and 0 bases at J, with 9 bases in the middle. Germline loops: CDR1 MNHEY, CDR2 SVGAGI. This CDR3 region has 15 residues. The DNA for the CDR3 is TGTGCCAGCAGTTACATAGTGGGGAGCACAGATACGCAGTATTTT. Protein sequence: CASSYIVGSTDTQYF.

In this sample, this clonotype turned up a few times. The chain recombines TRBV7-9 with TRBJ1-2; D might be TRBD1 (5 bases). This CDR3 has 13 amino acids. Trimming removed 5 bases from V and 7 bases from J, with 14 bases in between. CDR1 and CDR2 from the germline V gene are SEHNR and FQNEAQ (reference sequence). CDR3 in amino acids: CASSGRQSSGYTF. The CDR3 region has the DNA TGTGCCAGCAGCGGCCGACAGTCCTCTGGCTACACCTTC.

CDR3: CASGGEENTEAFF. The CDR3 DNA is TGTGCCAGCGGTGGCGAGGAGAACACTGAAGCTTTCTTT. The chain has TRBV9 and TRBJ1-1; D is ambiguous. The CDR3 is 13 amino acids. The V gene lost 7 bases and the J gene lost 1 base, with 11 bases spanning the gap. Germline CDR1 is SGDLS and CDR2 is YYNGEE.

The chain carries TRBV6-2 or TRBV6-3 and TRBJ2-6; a possible D gene is TRBD1 (5 bases). Germline V gives CDR1 MNHEY, CDR2 SVGEGT. This CDR3 spans 17 amino acids. The germline V and J ends were trimmed by 5 bases and 2 bases, with 16 bases remaining between them. CDR3 in DNA: TGTGCCAGCAGTACAGCCCCTGGGGCAGCTGGGGCCAACGTCCTGACTTTC. It encodes CASSTAPGAAGANVLTF.

The chain couples TRBV18 to TRBJ2-3; D perhaps matches TRBD1 (6 bases). V dropped 5 bases and J dropped 2 bases, with 17 bases sitting between them. The CDR3 consists of 16 residues. Germline CDR1 KGHSH, CDR2 LQKENI. The CDR3 region has the DNA TGTGCCAGCTCATTTTTAGGGGGACGGTCCACAGATACGCAGTATTTT. Amino acids: CASSFLGGRSTDTQYF.

This clonotype was observed at least ten times. The CDR3 DNA follows: TGTGCCAGCAGCTTGGGACAGGGGGCTAAGATCAATCAGCCCCAGCATTTT. Translating gives CASSLGQGAKINQPQHF. The chain has TRBV7-6 and TRBJ1-5; 12 nucleotides match TRBD1. The CDR3 length is 17 residues. Germline CDR1 reads SGHVS; CDR2 reads FNYEAQ. The V segment lost 3 bases and the J segment 3 bases; nucleotides outside the gene matches: 6. The full variable domain, its missing parts supplied by reference TRBV7-6 and TRBJ1-5, is GAGVSQSPRYKVTKRGQDVALRCDPISGHVSLYWYRQALGQGPEFLTYFNYEAQQDKSGLPNDRFSAERPEGSISTLTIQRTEQRDSAMYRCASSLGQGAKINQPQHFGDGTRLSIL.

In its sample, this clonotype was seen many times. V is TRBV6-5 and J is TRBJ2-3; D gene unclear. Trimming cost V 2 bases and J 4 bases, with 13 bases left between them. Germline loops: CDR1 MNHEY, CDR2 SVGAGI. This CDR3 region has 15 residues. The CDR3 region is CASSYARQGPDTQYF. The DNA for the CDR3 is TGTGCCAGCAGTTACGCCCGGCAAGGGCCAGATACGCAGTATTTT.

In this sample, this clonotype turned up a few times. The V and J genes are TRBV24-1 and TRBJ2-2, with D maybe TRBD2 (6 bases). The CDR3 covers 15 residues. Germline assignment: CDR1 KGHDR and CDR2 SFDVKD. V lost 5 bases, J lost 0 bases, and 9 bases lay in between. CDR3 sequence: CATSAPGANTGELFF. CDR3 in DNA: TGTGCCACCAGTGCCCCGGGAGCGAACACCGGGGAGCTGTTTTTT.

The chain combines TRBV10-2 with TRBJ2-1, with 15 positions matching TRBD2. CDR1 and CDR2 (germline): WSHSY, SAAADI. V gave up 3 bases and J gave up 9 bases; unmatched junction bases: 9. The CDR3 has 17 amino acids. CDR3 nucleotides: TGCGCCAGCAGTGACCCCGGGACTAGCGGGGGGATTAGTGAGCAGTTCTTC. It encodes CASSDPGTSGGISEQFF.

This clonotype has a count of ten or more. This rearrangement joins TRBV7-2 to TRBJ2-1; the D is unclear. The CDR3 is made up of 15 amino acids. Trimming took 1 base from V and 8 from J, leaving 15 bases between them. Germline lookup yields CDR1 SGHTA and CDR2 FQGNSA. DNA of the CDR3: TGTGCCAGCAGCTTAGGTACAGCGTCTATAGATGAGCAGTTCTTC. It encodes CASSLGTASIDEQFF.

This clonotype was seen at least ten times. The chain is built from TRBV7-9 and TRBJ2-1, with D unclear. Germline V CDR1 and CDR2: SEHNR, FQNEAQ (reference sequence). V was cut by 2 bases and J by 10 bases, with 12 bases left in between. The CDR3 is made up of 13 amino acids. CDR3 DNA: TGTGCCAGCAGCTTACTGGCTCTGGAGGAGCAGTTCTTC. Translation: CASSLLALEEQFF.

Comment on this clonotype: The junction and the germline gene differ at one end; a read error may be behind it. CDR3 sequence reads: CASADRVGSSDTQYF. CDR3 coding DNA: TGTGCCAGCGCGGACAGGGTAGGGTCCTCAGATACGCAGTATTTT. The chain carries TRBV4-1 and TRBJ2-3; TRBD1 matches at 8 bases. The CDR3 is 15 residues long. The germline V gene has CDR1 MGHRA and CDR2 YSYEKL.

This clonotype came up a few times. The rearrangement uses TRBV6-5 and TRBJ1-5; 7 bases line up with TRBD1. After removal of 6 bases from V and 7 bases from J, the junction contained 9 bases not matched to a gene. The CDR3 extends over 14 amino acids. Germline V gives CDR1 MNHEY, CDR2 SVGAGI. DNA of the CDR3: TGTGCCAGCAGACCCACAGGGGACCTGCAGCCCCAGCATTTT. The encoded protein is CASRPTGDLQPQHF.

This clonotype turned up a few times. The V gene is TRBV20-1, the J gene TRBJ2-1; 11 bases are shared with TRBD2. The CDR3 totals 15 residues. V shed 6 bases, J shed 5 bases, and the junction held 9 bases outside the gene matches. Per germline, CDR1 DFQATT and CDR2 SNEGSKA (reference sequence). The DNA for the CDR3 is TGCAGTGCCTATTCGCTAGCGGGGGGAAACAATGAGCAGTTCTTC. The encoded protein is CSAYSLAGGNNEQFF.

About this clonotype itself: One base away lies a much larger clone, so this may be a sequencing read error. The chain joins TRBV7-9 to TRBJ1-1; D unclear. Germline assignment: CDR1 SEHNR and CDR2 FQNEAQ (reference sequence). The V end was cut by 7 bases, the J end by 1 base, with 7 bases between. CDR3 length equals 12 residues. DNA for the CDR3: TGTGCCAGCATGGAGGGGAACACTGAAGCTTTCTTT. Its protein product is CASMEGNTEAFF.

This clonotype was detected many times. The chain recombines TRBV7-6 with TRBJ2-7; the match to TRBD1 covers 10 bases. Germline loops: CDR1 SGHVS, CDR2 FNYEAQ. The V and J ends lost 5 bases and 2 bases, in that order; junction bases with no gene match: 6. The CDR3 loop spans 15 amino acids. The DNA of the CDR3 is TGTGCCAGCAGCCCTGGGACAGGGGTAACCTACGAGCAGTACTTC. Encoded protein: CASSPGTGVTYEQYF.

This clonotype was recorded at least ten times. The rearrangement joins TRBV7-2 to TRBJ1-6; the D gene is possibly TRBD1 (6 bases). The germline V gene encodes CDR1 SGHTA and CDR2 FQGNSA. With 4 bases removed from V and 7 bases from J, the gap between germline ends came to 17 bases. The CDR3 consists of 16 residues. CDR3 sequence reads: CASSYKGGGGNSPLHF. CDR3 in DNA: TGTGCCAGCAGCTATAAAGGGGGAGGGGGAAATTCACCCCTCCACTTT.

The chain uses TRBV6-2 or TRBV6-3 and TRBJ2-7; D may be TRBD1 or TRBD2 (5 bases each). Germline V gene data show CDR1 as MNHEY and CDR2 as SVGEGT. The CDR3 loop spans 13 amino acids. V lost 4 bases to trimming and J lost 4 bases, with 11 bases between them. Here the CDR3 DNA reads TGTGCCAGCAGTTTCTGGGACGGATACGAGCAGTACGTC. It specifies CASSFWDGYEQYV.

The chain is built from TRBV28 and TRBJ1-2; 8 nucleotides match TRBD1. The CDR3 extends over 14 amino acids. Germline lookup yields CDR1 MDHEN and CDR2 SYDVKM. The V segment lost 6 bases and the J segment 4 bases; nucleotides outside the gene matches: 7. In DNA, the CDR3 is TGTGCCAGCAGCCGGACAGGGCTCCCCTATGGCTACACCTTC. Amino acids: CASSRTGLPYGYTF.

This clonotype appeared many times. The chain combines TRBV6-1 with TRBJ2-1; 9 nucleotides agree with TRBD2. The germline V gene encodes CDR1 MNHNS and CDR2 SASEGT. The J segment lost 2 bases and the V segment lost 5 bases, leaving 4 bases of the junction unmatched. The CDR3 spans 15 residues. The CDR3 nucleotides are TGTGCCAGCAGTCACATAGCGGGGGCCTACAATGAGCAGTTCTTC. Translating it yields CASSHIAGAYNEQFF.

This clonotype was observed a single time. The V gene is TRBV6-6, the J gene TRBJ1-2; tentatively, D is TRBD1 (6 bases). The V gene's germline CDR1 is MNHNY and CDR2 SVGAGI (reference sequence). The V gene lost 0 bases and the J gene lost 4 bases, with 12 bases spanning the gap. This CDR3 has 15 amino acids. The CDR3 region is CASSYSRTEIYGYTF. CDR3 nucleotides: TGTGCCAGCAGTTACTCAAGGACAGAAATCTATGGCTACACCTTC.

This clonotype was observed a few times. The V and J genes are TRBV5-1 and TRBJ1-1, with unresolved D. The V gene's germline CDR1 is SGHRS and CDR2 YFSETQ. Trimming left V 7 bases short and J 7 bases short, with 11 bases between. The CDR3 covers 11 residues. The CDR3 bases are TGCGCCAGCCTCTTTGCCGGTGAAGCTTTCTTT. Translating gives CASLFAGEAFF.

This clonotype appeared a few times. V and J are TRBV6-2 or TRBV6-3 and TRBJ2-1, with D perhaps matching TRBD2 (6 bases). This CDR3 comprises 15 residues. CDR1 is MNHEY and CDR2 is SVGEGT in the germline V gene. V was clipped by 2 bases and J by 8 bases, with 16 bases between them. CDR3 DNA: TGTGCCAGCAGTTACACAGTTCAGGGAGGCGATGAGCAGTTCTTC. It specifies CASSYTVQGGDEQFF.

A remark on this clonotype: A much more abundant neighbour one base away suggests this may be a read error. The rearrangement uses TRBV7-8 and TRBJ2-3, with D perhaps matching TRBD1 (6 bases). The CDR3 contains 17 residues. Germline V gene lookup returns CDR1 SGHVS and CDR2 FQNEAQ. CDR3 DNA sequence: TGTGCCAGCAGCATAGCTAAGGGGGACGGAGGCACAGATACGCAGTATTTT. Its protein is CASSIAKGDGGTDTQYF.